This entry describes one T cell receptor beta chain. Its matching antigen is unknown. TCRdb reprocessed the 5' RACE reads and reports one entry per CDR3 protein, with no DNA. This sample's table has 140,000 to 150,000 distinct CDR3 sequences. The data are from a study of T cells expressing NK-cell markers. As for the study in general: There were seven HCMV-seropositive donors and one seronegative donor among the eight sequenced. Study conclusions and caveats: HCMV specificity of the expanded NKG2C+ T cell clones stayed unclear. The CD3+CD56-NKG2C+ fraction of a handful of donors was also led by these clonotypes. In a group of about 6 donors, dominant NKG2C+ clonotypes represented about 1.0-8% of CD8+ T cells.

The germline CDR1 and CDR2 sequences are SQVTM and ANQGSEA. The CDR3 contains 19 residues. Sample: blood T cells: a sorted CD56 or NKG2C T cell subset, CD4+ or CD8+ T cells, or bulk PBMC T cells (not recorded which). The source of this sequence is a young man in good health. The genes are TRBV29-1 and TRBJ1-1. The CDR3 sequence is CSVRAGSSEGALSSTEAFF.